These 21 T cell receptor beta chains share one sample of origin, sequenced in a study of OX40 agonist ivuxolimab in advanced cancers. TCRdb's table, derived via immunoSEQ multiplex PCR, lists solely in-frame clones and lacks some. Altogether tens of thousands of clones are present, about 90% being singletons, with the ten largest covering more than 30%. Sequencing was performed on CD4+ or CD8+ T cells sorted from blood, taken in a trial of the OX40 agonist ivuxolimab. All receptors derive from an adult with an advanced solid tumor such as melanoma, head and neck, liver or kidney cancer.

The rearrangement uses TRBV27 and TRBJ2-3; 7 bases match TRBD2. With 3 bases clipped from V and 4 bases from J, the junction kept 16 bases outside the gene matches. Per germline, CDR1 MNHEY and CDR2 SMNVEV (reference sequence). CDR3 length: 18 residues. DNA of the CDR3: TGTGCCAGCAGTTTGTCCGGACTAGTGGTTTCCGGCTCAGATACGCAGTATTTT. Translated: CASSLSGLVVSGSDTQYF.

J is TRBJ1-2 and V is TRBV27; a weak D match, TRBD1 (6 bases). CDR3 length: 13 amino acids. Trimming left V 10 bases short and J 0 bases short, with 12 bases between. CDR1 is MNHEY, CDR2 SMNVEV, per germline (reference sequence). The DNA for the CDR3 is TGTGCCATCCGCGGGGGGCCTAACTATGGCTACACCTTC. It translates to CAIRGGPNYGYTF.

J is TRBJ1-5 and V is TRBV10-2; TRBD1 is a possible D gene (5 bases). The CDR3 is 14 amino acids. V lost 4 bases and J 2 bases, leaving 9 bases between the germline ends. The germline V gene has CDR1 WSHSY and CDR2 SAAADI. The CDR3 DNA sequence: TGCGCCAGCAGTGGGACATCCCGCAATCAGCCCCAGCATTTT. It yields the protein CASSGTSRNQPQHF.

The chain recombines TRBV9 with TRBJ2-7; possibly TRBD1 or TRBD2 for D (5 bases each). Germline V gene sequence: CDR1 SGDLS, CDR2 YYNGEE. The CDR3 consists of 14 residues. The V and J ends lost 4 bases and 3 bases respectively, with 14 bases between them. CDR3 region: CASSIGTANYEQYF. The CDR3 coding sequence is TGTGCCAGCAGCATAGGGACGGCTAACTACGAGCAGTACTTC.

The chain links TRBV7-6 to TRBJ2-1; no reliable D call. Per germline, CDR1 SGHVS and CDR2 FNYEAQ. CDR3 size: 14 residues. V was cut by 1 base and J by 3 bases, with 7 bases left in between. The CDR3 DNA reads TGTGCCAGCAGCTTAGAGTCGGACTACAATGAGCAGTTCTTC. Its protein is CASSLESDYNEQFF.

This clone was seen just once. This chain connects TRBV7-9 to TRBJ2-6; D may be TRBD1 (6 bases). Trimming shortened V by 6 bases and J by 5 bases, and 26 bases separated the two germline ends. The CDR3 is made up of 19 amino acids. Germline V gene sequence: CDR1 SEHNR, CDR2 FQNEAQ (reference sequence). The CDR3 region is CASSPGADRLYRWANVLTF. CDR3 nucleotides: TGTGCCAGCAGTCCCGGCGCGGACAGACTATATCGCTGGGCCAACGTCCTGACTTTC.

The rearrangement links TRBV5-6 to TRBJ2-7; 7 bases are a match to TRBD2. The trim removed 3 bases at V and 3 bases at J, leaving 9 bases unmatched. Germline-derived CDR1 and CDR2 are SGHDT and YYEEEE. The CDR3 runs to 15 residues. CDR3 in DNA: TGTGCCAGCAGCTGGGTACGCGGGGGATACTACGAGCAGTACTTC. Protein product: CASSWVRGGYYEQYF.

This clone was counted once. The rearrangement uses TRBV5-8 and TRBJ2-7; no clear D. Trimming cost V 0 bases and J 4 bases, with 17 bases left between them. This CDR3 has 16 residues. Germline loops: CDR1 SGHTS, CDR2 YDEGEE. CDR3 loop: CASSLGRRPRWYEQYF. The CDR3 region has the DNA TGTGCCAGCAGCTTGGGGAGAAGGCCCCGATGGTACGAGCAGTACTTC.

This chain links TRBV6-5 with TRBJ2-7, with D possibly being TRBD2 (5 bases). The germline V and J ends were trimmed by 4 bases and 5 bases, with 15 bases remaining between them. This CDR3 region has 14 residues. CDR1 is MNHEY and CDR2 is SVGAGI in the germline V gene. As DNA, the CDR3 is TGTGCCAGCAGTTTTGGCGGGCCCCCGGACGAGCAGTACTTC. It codes for CASSFGGPPDEQYF.

The gene calls are TRBV4-2 and TRBJ2-3, with TRBD2 identical over 11 bases. The J segment lost 4 bases and the V segment lost 2 bases, leaving 11 bases of the junction unmatched. The germline gives CDR1 LGHNA, CDR2 YNFKEQ. The CDR3 is made up of 18 amino acids. CDR3 region: CASSQPDRGLAGSDTQYF. CDR3 bases: TGTGCCAGCAGCCAACCCGATAGAGGACTAGCGGGCTCAGATACGCAGTATTTT.

The chain employs TRBV15 and TRBJ1-1; D unclear. CDR3 size: 15 residues. Germline V gene lookup returns CDR1 LNHNV and CDR2 YYDKDF (reference sequence). V was cut by 0 bases and J by 1 base, with 9 bases left in between. Written as DNA, the CDR3 is TGTGCCACCAGCAGAGAACTGTCCCAGAACACTGAAGCTTTCTTT. Translating it yields CATSRELSQNTEAFF.

CDR3 nucleotide sequence: TGTGCCAGCAGCTTAACAGGGGTCCTCTACGAGCAGTACTTC. It is translated as CASSLTGVLYEQYF. This chain connects TRBV7-9 to TRBJ2-7; 7 bases are a match to TRBD1. The CDR3 spans 14 residues. V trimming: 2 bases; J trimming: 3 bases; junction bases outside the gene matches: 4. Germline V CDR1 and CDR2: SEHNR, FQNEAQ (reference sequence). The full variable domain, in which reference TRBV7-9 and TRBJ2-7 provide the parts outside the CDR3, is DTGVSQNPRHKITKRGQNVTFRCDPISEHNRLYWYRQTLGQGPEFLTYFQNEAQLEKSRLLSDRFSAERPKGSFSTLEIQRTEQGDSAMYLCASSLTGVLYEQYFGPGTRLTVT.

V and J are TRBV27 and TRBJ2-2, with 7 bases fitting TRBD2. Looked up from germline, CDR1 is MNHEY and CDR2 is SMNVEV (reference sequence). This CDR3 comprises 15 residues. Losses at the gene ends were 6 bases for V and 5 bases for J; bases not matched to a gene: 9. CDR3 residues: CASSKPGLLTGELFF. The CDR3 nucleotides read TGTGCCAGCAGCAAACCGGGACTATTAACCGGGGAGCTGTTTTTT.

V gene TRBV13 combines with J gene TRBJ2-1; D gene unclear. V gave up 5 bases and J gave up 4 bases, with 15 bases separating them. In germline, CDR1 is PRHDT, CDR2 FYEKMQ (reference sequence). The CDR3 is 15 amino acids. The DNA of the CDR3 is TGTGCCAGCAGCACCCGGAACGAGCCTTACAATGAGCAGTTCTTC. It is translated as CASSTRNEPYNEQFF. Drawing the rest from reference TRBV13 and TRBJ2-1, the complete variable domain is AAGVIQSPRHLIKEKRETATLKCYPIPRHDTVYWYQQGPGQDPQFLISFYEKMQSDKGSIPDRFSAQQFSDYHSELNMSSLELGDSALYFCASSTRNEPYNEQFFGPGTRLTVL.

The chain joins TRBV9 to TRBJ2-5, with 9 bases aligning to TRBD2. The CDR3 covers 15 residues. J gave up 4 bases and V 1 base, and 5 bases lay outside the gene matches. Germline V gene data show CDR1 as SGDLS and CDR2 as YYNGEE. CDR3 bases: TGTGCCAGCAGCGTATCAAGCGGGAGGTTAGAGACCCAGTACTTC. This codes for CASSVSSGRLETQYF.

This chain connects TRBV4-3 to TRBJ1-1, with no clear D. From germline, CDR1 is LGHNA and CDR2 YSLEER. The CDR3 contains 13 residues. Trimming took 4 bases from V and 0 from J, leaving 6 bases between them. The CDR3 DNA follows: TGCGCCAGCAGCCGGGTAATGAACACTGAAGCTTTCTTT. Translating it yields CASSRVMNTEAFF.

This chain links TRBV29-1 with TRBJ2-7; 7 bases agree with TRBD2. V gave up 6 bases and J gave up 5 bases; unmatched junction bases: 1. The length of the CDR3 is 10 residues. Germline V gene sequence: CDR1 SQVTM, CDR2 ANQGSEA. The CDR3 DNA follows: TGCAGCGTGCGGGAGCACGAGCAGTACTTC. Translating gives CSVREHEQYF.

The chain couples TRBV27 to TRBJ2-3; D is unresolved. The ends were cut back, 5 bases at V and 2 bases at J, with 8 bases in the middle. The CDR3 sequence is 13 residues long. Germline CDR1 MNHEY, CDR2 SMNVEV (reference sequence). CDR3 nucleotide sequence: TGTGCCAGCAGTCCATTCCTCACAGATACGCAGTATTTT. Translated, it gives CASSPFLTDTQYF.

The V call is TRBV15, the J call TRBJ2-7, with 7 bases that match TRBD1. The ends lost 5 bases at V and 3 bases at J; junction bases unmatched: 10. Germline V lookup: CDR1 LNHNV, CDR2 YYDKDF (reference sequence). The CDR3 extends over 15 amino acids. In DNA, the CDR3 is TGTGCCACCAGCCCCAGAGGAGGACAGGTCTACGAGCAGTACTTC. This sequence encodes CATSPRGGQVYEQYF.

The V call is TRBV27, the J call TRBJ2-5; D is uncertain. With 0 bases removed from V and 0 bases from J, the gap between germline ends came to 5 bases. This CDR3 has 14 residues. Germline CDR1 reads MNHEY; CDR2 reads SMNVEV (reference sequence). The CDR3 spells CASSLSGHQETQYF. CDR3 in DNA: TGTGCCAGCAGTTTATCAGGCCACCAAGAGACCCAGTACTTC.

The chain carries TRBV7-6 and TRBJ2-6; 8 bases agree with TRBD1. Looked up from germline, CDR1 is SGHVS and CDR2 is FNYEAQ. This CDR3 region has 19 residues. V gave up 1 base and J gave up 0 bases; unmatched junction bases: 8. DNA of the CDR3: TGTGCCAGCAGCTTAGGGACCGGGACAGGCTACTCTGGGGCCAACGTCCTGACTTTC. This encodes CASSLGTGTGYSGANVLTF.